The rows below give T cell receptor beta chains drawn from one sample of a study of Graves' ophthalmopathy and Graves' hyperthyroidism. TCRdb recomputed calls from the multiplex PCR reads with MiXCR, one row per CDR3 protein. The sample contains about 550,000 distinct CDR3 sequences, under 45% of which appear only once. Source material: peripheral blood or thyroid tissue (not recorded which). These receptors were obtained from an adult man with Graves' hyperthyroidism. Both conserved end residues are trimmed from each CDR3. Each record gives: CDR3 protein, clone size, V gene, J gene. Clone sizes are given selectively: once, few, many, or a class where the clone is expanded.

cdr3_aa: SARGSIRDNSPLH
clone_size: few
v_call: TRBV20-1
j_call: TRBJ1-6

cdr3_aa: ASSEAYYRQETQY
clone_size: many
v_call: TRBV2
j_call: TRBJ2-5

cdr3_aa: ATSDLSGREYTDTQY
clone_size: NA
v_call: TRBV24-1
j_call: TRBJ2-3

cdr3_aa: ASSNVGGSTEAF
clone_size: NA
v_call: TRBV2
j_call: TRBJ1-1

cdr3_aa: ASSLGVLSTDTQY
clone_size: NA
v_call: TRBV7-9
j_call: TRBJ2-3

cdr3_aa: ASSSSGQGGNQPQH
clone_size: NA
v_call: TRBV10-3
j_call: TRBJ1-5

cdr3_aa: ASSEAAAWELF
clone_size: NA
v_call: TRBV6-1
j_call: TRBJ2-2

cdr3_aa: SVAGTRNSNQPQH
clone_size: NA
v_call: TRBV29-1
j_call: TRBJ1-5

cdr3_aa: ASSLEYTGTSYNSPLH
clone_size: few
v_call: TRBV4-1
j_call: TRBJ1-6

cdr3_aa: SASEQGHEQY
clone_size: many
v_call: TRBV20-1
j_call: TRBJ2-7

cdr3_aa: ASSLNRAEPGNSPFH
clone_size: NA
v_call: TRBV12-3/TRBV12-4
j_call: TRBJ1-6

cdr3_aa: ATSDPGLVNEQF
clone_size: few
v_call: TRBV24-1
j_call: TRBJ2-1